This T cell receptor beta chain originates from a study of T cell repertoires in cytomegalovirus infection. General study points: Frequencies of public TCR beta families were cumulated, and this identified carriers of CMV plus the relevant HLA.

TCRdb reprocessed the reads via MiXCR and lists one record per CDR3 protein. The sample has around 130,000 distinct CDR3 sequences, 7% to 9.5% seen once. The CDR3 loop spans 14 amino acids. V lost 3 bases, J lost 0 bases, and 8 bases lay in between. Germline loops: CDR1 SEHNR, CDR2 FQNEAQ (reference sequence). This clonotype was picked up many times. Its antigen is not identified. Sequencing was carried out using PBMCs. The receptor's source is a human donor in good health (CMV status not recorded). Some clones in this sample may be carry-over from other donors' samples. V is TRBV7-9 and J is TRBJ1-2, with no clear D. The CDR3 spells CASSLAVPNYGYTF. The CDR3 region has the DNA TGTGCCAGCAGCTTGGCCGTACCTAACTATGGCTACACCTTC. The whole variable domain, remainder taken from reference TRBV7-9 and TRBJ1-2, is DTGVSQNPRHKITKRGQNVTFRCDPISEHNRLYWYRQTLGQGPEFLTYFQNEAQLEKSRLLSDRFSAERPKGSFSTLEIQRTEQGDSAMYLCASSLAVPNYGYTFGSGTRLTVV.